The TCR beta chain under discussion was sequenced for a study of shared clonotypes between healthy human individuals. Method: immunoSEQ multiplex PCR; TCRdb's copy keeps in-frame clones and lacks some. The profile shows a few million clones, approximately 90% of them singletons. Germline V lookup: CDR1 SEHNR, CDR2 FQNEAQ (reference sequence). There are 15 residues in the CDR3. Trimming took 1 base from V and 1 from J; bases not matched to a gene: 3. The sequenced sample consisted of naive CD4+ T cells sorted from blood. As for subset: CD45RA+ positively selected. The source of this sequence is a man between 18 and 35 years old in good health. This sequence joins TRBV7-9 and TRBJ1-2; 7 nucleotides agree with TRBD1. CDR3 bases: TGTGCCAGCAGCTTAGTGGGGGACAGTAACTATGGCTACACCTTC. Protein product: CASSLVGDSNYGYTF.